This T cell receptor (beta chain) is drawn from a study of T cell changes during pregnancy in multiple sclerosis. V lost 4 bases and J 3 bases, leaving 11 bases between the germline ends. The CDR3 has 14 amino acids. Germline values: CDR1 MNHEY, CDR2 SMNVEV (reference sequence). Measured with immunoSEQ multiplex PCR; TCRdb has only the in-frame clones, and not every one. The sample lists 95,000 to 100,000 clones, 75% to 95% occurring once. This TCR derives from a female donor with multiple sclerosis, enrolled in a pregnancy study. This specimen consisted of peripheral blood, obtained in the second trimester of pregnancy. The chain uses TRBV27 and TRBJ2-3; tentative D call: TRBD2 (6 bases). The CDR3 DNA follows: TGTGCCAGCAGTTATTCGGGAGCGACAGATACGCAGTATTTT. Translated, it gives CASSYSGATDTQYF.